A selection of T cell receptor beta chains follows, all from one sample in a study of T cell responses to AZD1222 COVID-19 vaccine. Method: immunoSEQ multiplex PCR; TCRdb's copy keeps in-frame clones and lacks some. The table lists 40,000 to 60,000 clones, approximately 83% of them singletons. The sample consisted of peripheral blood, taken 28 days after the second AZD1222 dose. All receptors come from an adult who received the AZD1222 COVID-19 vaccine. CDR3s leave out the opening cysteine and the closing phenylalanine or tryptophan. A D gene is named only where the DNA matches it firmly. The size field is filled for only some rows; it gives once, few, many or a size class.

j_gene | abundance | d_gene | v_gene | CDR3aa
TRBJ2-2 | . | . | TRBV21-1 | ASSKGRWNTGELF
TRBJ1-4 | . | . | TRBV2 | ASSEVTDNEKLF
TRBJ2-7 | . | TRBD2 | TRBV28 | ASSDRLAGPYEQY
TRBJ1-1 | . | TRBD1 | TRBV6-5 | ASRQGLGTEAF
TRBJ1-1 | . | . | TRBV11-2 | ASSLGENTEAF
TRBJ1-1 | few | . | TRBV7-9 | ASSPHAASGKINTEAF
TRBJ1-1 | . | . | TRBV9 | ASSVVYSGATEAF
TRBJ1-5 | . | TRBD1 | TRBV9 | ASSVGTGYGGPQH
TRBJ2-1 | . | . | TRBV5-1 | ASSLTGTFYNEQF
TRBJ2-7 | . | TRBD2 | TRBV29-1 | SVAALAGRSSYEQY
TRBJ1-3 | once | . | TRBV5-1 | ASSLVGIGNTIY
TRBJ2-5 | . | . | TRBV12-3/TRBV12-4 | ASSLQGRETQY
TRBJ2-7 | . | . | TRBV3-1/TRBV3-2 | ASSQVTGVAYEQY
TRBJ1-5 | . | . | TRBV5-5 | ASSLVGVGSVNQPQH
TRBJ2-1 | . | . | TRBV24-1 | ATSDWGGADNEQF
TRBJ2-1 | . | TRBD2 | TRBV10-3 | AITNPNYGTSGSEFPNEQF